Below, 30 T cell receptor beta chains from the same sample are listed, as sequenced in a study of blood T cell repertoires in COVID-19 (dated by TCRdb to about 2020). The library was generated by the immunoSEQ multiplex PCR assay. TCRdb took over this immuneACCESS table, retaining in-frame rearrangements with V and J assigned. Such tables are incomplete; in checked studies, under half of the missing clones stem from an unresolved V gene, and the remainder is unexplained. This sample lists about 120,000 clones; 60% to 80% were detected once. The top ten hold 1.5% to 2% of the sample. Sequencing was done on a sample of peripheral blood. Every receptor here comes from a woman in her 70s with acute or convalescent COVID-19.

V usage is TRBV19 and J usage is TRBJ1-1, with D unresolved. Germline V gene sequence: CDR1 LNHDA, CDR2 SQIVND (reference sequence). The CDR3 has 14 amino acids. The V end lost 9 bases, the J end lost 0 bases, and 14 bases lay between the germline ends. CDR3 residues: CASTTTNLNTEAFF. CDR3 nucleotides: TGTGCCAGCACTACTACAAACCTGAACACTGAAGCTTTCTTT.

This clone was seen a single time. This chain uses TRBV19 with TRBJ1-5; 8 positions match TRBD1. Germline-derived CDR1 and CDR2 are LNHDA and SQIVND (reference sequence). CDR3 length: 16 amino acids. The ends lost 3 bases at V and 6 bases at J; junction bases unmatched: 10. CDR3 residues: CASSILHGQGSQPQHF. The CDR3 region has the DNA TGTGCCAGTAGTATCCTTCACGGACAGGGCTCTCAGCCCCAGCATTTT.

The rearrangement joins TRBV15 to TRBJ2-6; D not resolved. Trimming took off 8 bases at V and 0 bases at J, with 5 bases between the two ends. The CDR3 is made up of 13 amino acids. Germline V CDR1 and CDR2: LNHNV, YYDKDF (reference sequence). In DNA form, the CDR3 reads TGTGCCACCTCGAGCTCTGGGGCCAACGTCCTGACTTTC. This gives the protein CATSSSGANVLTF.

The V and J genes are TRBV28 and TRBJ2-2; 9 positions agree with TRBD1. The CDR3 sequence is 14 residues long. Germline V gene lookup returns CDR1 MDHEN and CDR2 SYDVKM. V trimming: 6 bases; J trimming: 7 bases; junction bases outside the gene matches: 6. CDR3: CASRDPGQGGELFF. As DNA, the CDR3 is TGTGCCAGCAGAGATCCGGGACAGGGCGGGGAGCTGTTTTTT.

The V and J genes are TRBV5-6 and TRBJ1-6, with 7 bases identical to TRBD1. Per the germline V gene, CDR1 is SGHDT and CDR2 is YYEEEE. V trimming: 2 bases; J trimming: 9 bases; junction bases outside the gene matches: 5. This CDR3 comprises 14 residues. The CDR3 protein is CASSLRQGGSPLHF. In nucleotides, the CDR3 is TGTGCCAGCAGCTTACGACAGGGAGGTTCACCCCTCCACTTT.

This CDR3 is CASNIGDSYGYTF. CDR3 in DNA: TGCGCCAGCAACATCGGGGATTCCTACGGCTACACCTTC. The chain joins TRBV5-1 to TRBJ1-2, with D uncertain. CDR3 size: 13 residues. Trimming cost V 6 bases and J 8 bases, with 17 bases left between them. The germline V gene has CDR1 SGHRS and CDR2 YFSETQ. The full variable domain, rest sourced from reference TRBV5-1 and TRBJ1-2, is KAGVTQTPRYLIKTRGQQVTLSCSPISGHRSVSWYQQTPGQGLQFLFEYFSETQRNKGNFPGRFSGRQFSNSRSEMNVSTLELGDSALYLCASNIGDSYGYTFGSGTRLTVV.

The gene calls are TRBV9 and TRBJ2-1; 8 bases are shared with TRBD2. The V segment lost 4 bases and the J segment 0 bases; nucleotides outside the gene matches: 3. The germline CDR1 and CDR2 sequences are SGDLS and YYNGEE. The CDR3 has 15 amino acids. As DNA, the CDR3 is TGTGCCAGCAGCCCGAGCGGGGGCTCCTACAATGAGCAGTTCTTC. This codes for CASSPSGGSYNEQFF.

With respect to this clone: This specimen includes other DNA sequences encoding the same CDR3. This chain links TRBV7-9 with TRBJ1-2, with TRBD1 identical over 7 bases. The germline V gene encodes CDR1 SEHNR and CDR2 FQNEAQ (reference sequence). Trimming removed 1 base from V and 8 bases from J; junction bases left unmatched: 4. The CDR3 runs 13 residues. The CDR3, as DNA: TGTGCCAGCAGCTTAGAAGGGGGCAGAGGCTACACCTTC. Translation: CASSLEGGRGYTF.

V usage is TRBV3-1 (or the pseudogene TRBV3-2) and J usage is TRBJ1-2, with a weak D call TRBD1 (5 bases). Trimming stripped 5 bases from V and 4 bases from J, with 14 bases between. Per germline, CDR1 LGHDT and CDR2 YNNKEL (reference sequence). This CDR3 has 14 amino acids. The CDR3 loop is CASSEGQVLYGYTF. DNA of the CDR3: TGTGCCAGCAGCGAAGGACAAGTCCTCTATGGCTACACCTTC.

The chain uses TRBV7-8 and TRBJ2-7, with 10 nucleotides matching TRBD1. Germline assignment: CDR1 SGHVS and CDR2 FQNEAQ. Germline trimming cut 6 bases from V and 2 bases from J; bases unmatched to any gene: 7. This CDR3 is 15 amino acids long. The DNA of the CDR3 is TGTGCCAGCAGTCTCCGGGACAGGGGCCCCTACGAGCAGTACTTC. Translating gives CASSLRDRGPYEQYF.

This clone was seen only once. The chain couples TRBV18 to TRBJ2-1, with a tentative D call TRBD2 (6 bases). This CDR3 has 17 residues. From germline, CDR1 is KGHSH and CDR2 LQKENI. Trimming left V 3 bases short and J 4 bases short, with 19 bases between. The CDR3 spells CASSPISDGGNYNEQFF. CDR3 coding DNA: TGTGCCAGCTCACCGATTTCTGACGGGGGTAATTACAATGAGCAGTTCTTC.

The chain is built from TRBV6-1 and TRBJ2-1, with 7 bases lining up with TRBD1. The CDR3 runs to 17 residues. Germline V gene lookup returns CDR1 MNHNS and CDR2 SASEGT. V lost 2 bases and J lost 0; bases outside the gene matches: 7. The CDR3 DNA sequence: TGTGCCAGCAGTGAATTTGCAGGGACAGCCTCCTACAATGAGCAGTTCTTC. As protein: CASSEFAGTASYNEQFF.

The J gene is TRBJ2-3, the V gene TRBV4-1, with D perhaps matching TRBD2 (5 bases). Trimming removed 2 bases from V and 6 bases from J, with 15 bases in between. The germline CDR1 and CDR2 sequences are MGHRA and YSYEKL. The CDR3 totals 15 residues. The CDR3 spells CASSQTGIADDTQYF. CDR3 sequence (DNA): TGCGCCAGCAGCCAAACGGGGATAGCCGACGATACGCAGTATTTT.

In this sample, this clone turned up many times. This rearrangement joins TRBV27 to TRBJ2-6; TRBD1 aligns across 12 bases. Unmatched junction bases numbered 5, after V lost 6 bases and J lost 2 bases. Germline CDR1 reads MNHEY; CDR2 reads SMNVEV (reference sequence). The CDR3 sequence is 17 residues long. The CDR3 reads CASSRGTGGAGANVLTF. CDR3 sequence (DNA): TGTGCCAGCAGCCGAGGGACAGGGGGCGCTGGGGCCAACGTCCTGACTTTC.

This rearrangement joins TRBV7-2 to TRBJ1-4, with TRBD1 identical over 10 bases. Germline CDR1 and CDR2: SGHTA and FQGNSA. This CDR3 is 15 amino acids long. The ends lost 8 bases at V and 7 bases at J; junction bases unmatched: 10. The CDR3 loop reads CASSIDRGRGEKLFF. In DNA form, the CDR3 reads TGTGCCAGCTCGATTGACAGGGGGCGCGGTGAAAAACTGTTTTTT.

CDR3 DNA sequence: TGTGCCAGCAGTTTTGGGGGGGCCAATGAGCAGTTCTTC. It is translated as CASSFGGANEQFF. This chain uses TRBV12-3 or TRBV12-4 with TRBJ2-1; possible D gene TRBD2, 7 bases. The CDR3 loop spans 13 amino acids. V lost 3 bases to trimming and J lost 6 bases, with 9 bases between them.

The chain is built from TRBV7-9 and TRBJ1-3, with D unclear. Trimming cost V 2 bases and J 4 bases, with 3 bases left between them. CDR3 length: 12 amino acids. CDR1 is SEHNR and CDR2 is FQNEAQ in the germline V gene (reference sequence). CDR3 nucleotide sequence: TGTGCCAGCAGCTTAAGCGGAAACACCATATATTTT. It yields the protein CASSLSGNTIYF.

The chain combines TRBV3-1 (or the pseudogene TRBV3-2) with TRBJ2-1, with TRBD1 matching over 9 bases. The CDR3 totals 16 residues. Germline lookup yields CDR1 LGHDT and CDR2 YNNKEL (reference sequence). Trimming cost V 6 bases and J 6 bases; bases outside gene matches: 12. In DNA, the CDR3 is TGTGCCAGCAGTCTACGGGGGACAGGGACTCGCAATGAGCAGTTCTTC. This translates into CASSLRGTGTRNEQFF.

V and J are TRBV6-5 and TRBJ1-2; a weak D match, TRBD1 (6 bases). Trimming removed 0 bases from V and 1 base from J, with 12 bases in between. Germline assignment: CDR1 MNHEY and CDR2 SVGAGI. CDR3 length: 16 residues. CDR3 residues: CASSYSRDILNYGYTF. The CDR3 nucleotides read TGTGCCAGCAGTTACTCCCGGGACATACTTAACTATGGCTACACCTTC.

V gene TRBV28 combines with J gene TRBJ2-1, with 12 positions matching TRBD1. Germline assignment: CDR1 MDHEN and CDR2 SYDVKM. J lost 8 bases, V lost 4 bases, and 6 bases had no gene match. The CDR3 covers 15 residues. CDR3 nucleotides: TGTGCCAGCAGTTCATCCGGGACAGGGGGCTATGAGCAGTTCTTC. This sequence encodes CASSSSGTGGYEQFF.

This clone was counted between two and nine times. This chain links TRBV7-2 with TRBJ1-2; 10 bases are a match to TRBD1. Germline V CDR1 and CDR2: SGHTA, FQGNSA. Trimming removed 5 bases from V and 8 bases from J; junction bases left unmatched: 11. The CDR3 totals 15 residues. CDR3 bases: TGTGCCAGCAGCCAAAGACAGGGGGCGGATATGGGCTACACCTTC. It codes for CASSQRQGADMGYTF.

V gene TRBV27 combines with J gene TRBJ2-3; D unresolved. Germline V gene lookup returns CDR1 MNHEY and CDR2 SMNVEV (reference sequence). Trimming pared 6 bases from V and 1 base from J, leaving 5 bases between. The CDR3 covers 12 residues. CDR3 coding DNA: TGTGCCAGCAGCCCAGGCACAGATACGCAGTATTTT. Its protein product is CASSPGTDTQYF.

In its sample, this clone was seen once. V usage is TRBV19 and J usage is TRBJ1-2; D not certain. CDR3 length: 15 amino acids. V lost 5 bases and J lost 4, with 17 bases in between. CDR1 is LNHDA and CDR2 is SQIVND in the germline V gene (reference sequence). The CDR3 sequence is CASSDEGAGIYGYTF. CDR3 DNA sequence: TGTGCCAGTAGTGATGAGGGCGCCGGAATCTATGGCTACACCTTC.

DNA of the CDR3: TGCAGCGCGGAACTTAGCACAGATACGCAGTATTTT. It specifies CSAELSTDTQYF. The genes are TRBV29-1 and TRBJ2-3, with D unclear. Trimming pared 7 bases from V and 0 bases from J, leaving 8 bases between. Germline CDR1 SQVTM, CDR2 ANQGSEA. This CDR3 has 12 amino acids.

The rearrangement joins TRBV9 to TRBJ2-3; D may be TRBD2 (5 bases). With 5 bases removed from V and 4 bases from J, the gap between germline ends came to 14 bases. Germline V gene sequence: CDR1 SGDLS, CDR2 YYNGEE. The CDR3 spans 14 residues. The CDR3 loop reads CASSPGSQSDTQYF. The CDR3 nucleotides read TGTGCCAGCAGTCCGGGATCCCAATCAGATACGCAGTATTTT. The entire variable domain, with the rest obtained from reference TRBV9 and TRBJ2-3, is as follows: DSGVTQTPKHLITATGQRVTLRCSPRSGDLSVYWYQQSLDQGLQFLIQYYNGEERAKGNILERFSAQQFPDLHSELNLSSLELGDSALYFCASSPGSQSDTQYFGPGTRLTVL.

The chain recombines TRBV5-4 with TRBJ2-3; D may be TRBD2 (6 bases). This CDR3 spans 14 amino acids. V was shortened by 4 bases and J by 0 bases, with 9 bases between the two germline ends. Germline V gene sequence: CDR1 SGHNT, CDR2 YYREEE (reference sequence). The CDR3 nucleotides read TGTGCCAGCAGCCGCACTAGCAGCACAGATACGCAGTATTTT. Amino acids: CASSRTSSTDTQYF.

This chain links TRBV12-5 with TRBJ1-5; 7 nucleotides match TRBD1. V lost 1 base, J lost 4 bases, and 4 bases stayed unmatched. This CDR3 has 15 residues. CDR1 is LGHNT and CDR2 is FRNRAP in the germline V gene. The CDR3 protein is CASGLDPTGNQPQHF. Written as DNA, the CDR3 is TGTGCTAGTGGTTTGGACCCGACAGGGAATCAGCCCCAGCATTTT.

This clone was observed a few times. V and J are TRBV29-1 and TRBJ1-1; D is perhaps TRBD1 (5 bases). The CDR3 sequence is 13 residues long. Germline lookup yields CDR1 SQVTM and CDR2 ANQGSEA. V dropped 4 bases and J dropped 1 base, with 10 bases sitting between them. CDR3 in DNA: TGCAGCGTTGCGGGGGGAGAGAACACTGAAGCTTTCTTT. Translating it yields CSVAGGENTEAFF.

The chain recombines TRBV6-6 with TRBJ1-6; weak D call: TRBD1 (6 bases). The germline V gene encodes CDR1 MNHNY and CDR2 SVGAGI (reference sequence). The germline V and J ends were trimmed by 8 bases and 13 bases, with 18 bases remaining between them. The CDR3 is 13 amino acids. This CDR3 is CASWDGQGGPLHF. CDR3 nucleotide sequence: TGTGCCAGCTGGGACGGGCAAGGGGGTCCCCTCCACTTT.

This clone was counted a single time. This chain joins TRBV3-1 (or the pseudogene TRBV3-2) and TRBJ1-1, with D perhaps TRBD1 (6 bases). This CDR3 is 16 amino acids long. V was trimmed by 5 bases and J by 1 base, leaving 17 bases between them. Per the germline V gene, CDR1 is LGHDT and CDR2 is YNNKEL (reference sequence). The CDR3 here is CASSNEVTGTNTEAFF. The CDR3 coding sequence is TGTGCCAGCAGCAACGAGGTCACAGGGACGAACACTGAAGCTTTCTTT.